This T cell receptor (beta chain) was found in a study of blood T cell repertoires in COVID-19. Germline V gene lookup returns CDR1 SNHLY and CDR2 FYNNEI. V shed 5 bases, J shed 3 bases, and the junction held 7 bases outside the gene matches. This CDR3 region has 17 residues. Produced via immunoSEQ multiplex PCR; TCRdb's table is partial and in-frame only. The sample lists roughly 100,000 clones, roughly 71% occurring once. Specimen: peripheral blood. The chain is built from TRBV2 and TRBJ2-6; TRBD1 matches 10 bases. This TCR was sampled from a woman over 75 with acute or convalescent COVID-19. The CDR3 bases are TGTGCCAGCAGTCCGGACAGGGGGATCGGTGGGGCCAACGTCCTGACTTTC. Its translation is CASSPDRGIGGANVLTF.